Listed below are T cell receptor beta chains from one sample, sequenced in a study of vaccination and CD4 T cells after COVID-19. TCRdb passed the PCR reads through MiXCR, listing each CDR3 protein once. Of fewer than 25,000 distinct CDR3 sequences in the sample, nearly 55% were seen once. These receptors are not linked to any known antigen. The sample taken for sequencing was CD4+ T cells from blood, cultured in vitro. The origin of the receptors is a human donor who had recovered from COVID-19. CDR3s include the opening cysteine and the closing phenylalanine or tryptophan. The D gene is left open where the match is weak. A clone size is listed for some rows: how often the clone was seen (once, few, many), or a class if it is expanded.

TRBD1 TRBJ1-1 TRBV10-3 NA TGTGCCATCAGTGTAGGGCCACACAGGGGGCAGTACACTGAAGCTTTCTTT CAISVGPHRGQYTEAFF
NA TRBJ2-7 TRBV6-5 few TGTGCCAGCAGTTTAAGGTTGCGCGGCGAGCAGTACTTC CASSLRLRGEQYF
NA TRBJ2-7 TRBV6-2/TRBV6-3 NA TGTGCCAGCACCAACCCCCCCGGTACAGCAAAAAACGAGCAGTACTTC CASTNPPGTAKNEQYF
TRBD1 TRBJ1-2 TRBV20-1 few TGCAGTGCTGCACAGGGGGCCGGCTATGGCTACACCTTC CSAAQGAGYGYTF
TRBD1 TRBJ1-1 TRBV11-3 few TGTGCCAGCAGCCAGCGGACAGGGAACACTGAAGCTTTCTTT CASSQRTGNTEAFF
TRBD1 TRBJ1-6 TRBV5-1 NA TGCGCCAGCAGCTTGGGGCCAGGGGGAAATTCACCCCTCCACTTT CASSLGPGGNSPLHF
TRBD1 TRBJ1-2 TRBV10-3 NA TGTGCCATCAGTGGGGACAGGGCGGTTGGTGACTATGGCTACACCTTC CAISGDRAVGDYGYTF
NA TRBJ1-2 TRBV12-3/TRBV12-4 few TGTGCCAGCAGTTTGGGTGGAAGCTATGGCTACACCTTC CASSLGGSYGYTF
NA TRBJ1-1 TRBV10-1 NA TGCGCCAGCTCGAGGGGGGTAGGCACTGAAGCTTTCTTT CASSRGVGTEAFF
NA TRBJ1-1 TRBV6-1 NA TGTGCCAGCAGAGACGACCCCAACACTGAAGCTTTCTTT CASRDDPNTEAFF
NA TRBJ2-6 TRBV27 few TGTGCCAGCAGTATCCCTGGGGCCAACGTCCTGACTTTC CASSIPGANVLTF
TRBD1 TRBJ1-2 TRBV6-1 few TGTGCCAGCAGCTTGACAGGGATCCACTACGGCTACACCTTC CASSLTGIHYGYTF
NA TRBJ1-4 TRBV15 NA TGTGCCACCAGCAGAGGTTTTGGGGGGAATGAAAAACTGTTTTTT CATSRGFGGNEKLFF
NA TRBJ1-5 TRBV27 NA TGTGCCAGCAGTTTAGGCGATCCAGGGTTCAATCAGCCCCAGCATTTT CASSLGDPGFNQPQHF
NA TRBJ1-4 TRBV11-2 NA TGTGCCAGCAGCCAGAGTTCCGAAAAACTGTTTTTT CASSQSSEKLFF
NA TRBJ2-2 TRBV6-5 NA TGTGCCAGCAGTTGGGAGTCGGGAATCGGTGGGGAGCTGTTTTTT CASSWESGIGGELFF
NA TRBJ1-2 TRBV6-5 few TGTGCCAGCAGTGACTCGCGAGGCTACACCTTC CASSDSRGYTF
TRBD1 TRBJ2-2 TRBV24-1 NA TGTGCCACCAGTGACCCACAGGGGGCCACCGGGGAGCTGTTTTTT CATSDPQGATGELFF
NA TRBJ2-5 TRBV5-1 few TGCGCCAGCAGCATGGGGGTAGCGGAAAGCTACCAAGAGACCCAGTACTTC CASSMGVAESYQETQYF
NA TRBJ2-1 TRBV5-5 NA TGTGCCAGCAGCTTTACAGGGGAGGATTTCAATGAGCAGTTCTTC CASSFTGEDFNEQFF
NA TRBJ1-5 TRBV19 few TGTGCCAGTAGTCCACAACAGGGTACCAATCAGCCCCAGCATTTT CASSPQQGTNQPQHF
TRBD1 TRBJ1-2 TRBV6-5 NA TGTGCCAGCAGTTCGACAGGGTCTAACTATGGCTACACCTTC CASSSTGSNYGYTF
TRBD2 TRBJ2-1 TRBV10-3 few TGTGCCATCAGTGAGTCGGCTAGCGGAAACAATGAGCAGTTCTTC CAISESASGNNEQFF
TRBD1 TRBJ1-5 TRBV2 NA TGTGCCAGCAGGGTAGGACAGGGTTGGGAGCCCCAGCATTTT CASRVGQGWEPQHF
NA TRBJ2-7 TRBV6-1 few TGTGCCAGCACTGGGGGACCCTCGAGCTCCTACGAGCAGTACTTC CASTGGPSSSYEQYF
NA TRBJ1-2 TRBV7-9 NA TGTGCCAGCAGCTCGACGGACCACTATGGCTACACCTTC CASSSTDHYGYTF
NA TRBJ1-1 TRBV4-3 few TGCGCCAGCAGCCAAGATTTGGCAACTGAAGCTTTCTTT CASSQDLATEAFF
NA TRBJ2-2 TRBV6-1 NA TGTGCCAGCAGATCTGGAGGGTACAAGAGCACCGGGGAGCTGTTTTTT CASRSGGYKSTGELFF
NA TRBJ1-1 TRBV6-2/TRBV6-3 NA TGTGCCAGCAGCCGCGCTATTAACACTGAAGCTTTCTTT CASSRAINTEAFF
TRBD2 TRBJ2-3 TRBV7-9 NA TGTGCCAGCAGCTTACAGCTAGCGGGAGGGCCAGATACGCAGTATTTT CASSLQLAGGPDTQYF
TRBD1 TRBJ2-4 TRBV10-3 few TGTGCCATCAGTACCGGGACAGGTAGAGCCAAAAACATTCAGTACTTC CAISTGTGRAKNIQYF
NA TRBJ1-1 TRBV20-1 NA TGCAGTGCTGGGGGCCGGACAGTACAACGACAAGCTTTCTTT CSAGGRTVQRQAFF
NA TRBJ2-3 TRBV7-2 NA TGTGCCAGCAGCTTAGACAGCACAGATACGCAGTATTTT CASSLDSTDTQYF
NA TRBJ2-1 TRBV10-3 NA TGTGCCATCAGTGAGTATGACACTCACCCCCTCAATGAGCAGTTCTTC CAISEYDTHPLNEQFF
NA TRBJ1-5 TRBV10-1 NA TGCGCCAGCAGTGAAGGGGGGGCGAGTCAGCCCCAGCATTTT CASSEGGASQPQHF
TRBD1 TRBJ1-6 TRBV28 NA TGTGCCACCGTTGCCGGGACAGAGAATTCACCCCTCCACTTT CATVAGTENSPLHF
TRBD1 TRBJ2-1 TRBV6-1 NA TGTGCCAGCAGTGCCGGACAGGGGATATACAATGAGCAGTTCTTC CASSAGQGIYNEQFF
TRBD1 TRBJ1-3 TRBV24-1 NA TGTGCCACCAGGACAGGGGTCGGAAACACCATATATTTT CATRTGVGNTIYF
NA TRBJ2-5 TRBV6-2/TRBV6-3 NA TGTGCCAGCACCCTAAAGGGGACCCAGTACTTC CASTLKGTQYF
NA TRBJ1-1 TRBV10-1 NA TGCGCCAGCAGCCGAAACAGGATAGAAGCTTTCTTT CASSRNRIEAFF
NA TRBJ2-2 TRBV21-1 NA TGTGCCAGCAGCAACCCTAGGACAGGGTGGGTTGAGGAGCTGTTTTTT CASSNPRTGWVEELFF
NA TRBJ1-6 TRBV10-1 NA TGCGCCAGCAGTCCCGGAGGGGATGGAACCCTCCACTTT CASSPGGDGTLHF
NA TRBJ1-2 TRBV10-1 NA TGCGCCAGCAGTGACAAAAACGGTCACTATGGCTACACCTTC CASSDKNGHYGYTF
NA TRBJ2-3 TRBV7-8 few TGTGCCAGCAACTTAGAGTACTCTAGCACAGATACGCAGTATTTT CASNLEYSSTDTQYF
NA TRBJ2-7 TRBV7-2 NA TGTGCCAGCAGCTTAAAAGGGGAAACCTACGAGCAGTACTTC CASSLKGETYEQYF
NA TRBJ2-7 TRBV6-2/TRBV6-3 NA TGTGCCAGCAGATTTAGCTCCTACGAGCAGTACTTC CASRFSSYEQYF
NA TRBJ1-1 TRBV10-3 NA TGTGCCATCAGTGAAACAGAAGCCAACACTGAAGCTTTCTTT CAISETEANTEAFF
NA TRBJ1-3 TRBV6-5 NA TGTGCCAGCAGTTCTCCTCGACAGTGGCAAGGGAACACCATATATTTT CASSSPRQWQGNTIYF